These 13 T cell receptor beta chains came from one sample sequenced in a study of blood T cells in healthy people across ages. Together with a sample-barcoded 5' primer, a J-beta primer mix was included in a second PCR lasting roughly 6 to 12 cycles. TCRdb called the 5' RACE reads again in MiXCR, with one record for every CDR3 protein. The table records under 2 million distinct CDR3 sequences, roughly 32% of them present only once. Material for sequencing was blood. Receptors were obtained from a woman aged 25 to 39 in good health.

Points on this clonotype: A much more abundant neighbour one base away suggests this may be a read error. This chain links TRBV9 with TRBJ1-6; D gene uncertain. The CDR3 contains 14 residues. The V gene's germline CDR1 is SGDLS and CDR2 YYNGEE. The CDR3 region is CASSVGVFNSLLHF. The CDR3 DNA is TGTGCCAGCAGCGTAGGGGTGTTTAATTCACTCCTCCACTTT.

This clonotype was recorded many times. The CDR3 sequence: CASSLEGGRQETQYF. The CDR3 nucleotides read TGCGCCAGCAGCTTGGAGGGAGGCAGACAAGAGACCCAGTACTTC. The gene calls are TRBV5-1 and TRBJ2-5; tentatively, D is TRBD2 (6 bases). Between the trimmed V and J ends, which lost 0 bases and 2 bases, there was a span of 11 bases. From germline, CDR1 is SGHRS and CDR2 YFSETQ. The CDR3 totals 15 residues.

The J gene is TRBJ1-1, the V gene TRBV3-1; D possibly corresponds to TRBD1 (5 bases). Deletions cut 1 base from V and 0 bases from J, with 12 bases between. The CDR3 sequence is 16 residues long. Per the germline V gene, CDR1 is LGHDT and CDR2 is YNNKEL (reference sequence). The CDR3 region has the DNA TGTGCCAGCAGCCAAGGACCGGGACTACTGAACACTGAAGCTTTCTTT. Translated, it gives CASSQGPGLLNTEAFF.

As DNA, the CDR3 is TGCAGCGTTAAGGTCAGGAACACTGAAGCTTTCTTT. Encoded protein: CSVKVRNTEAFF. V gene TRBV29-1 combines with J gene TRBJ1-1; no firm D call. This CDR3 region has 12 residues. CDR1 and CDR2 (germline): SQVTM, ANQGSEA. Trimming removed 5 bases at V and 1 base at J, with 8 bases between.

This clonotype was observed many times. J is TRBJ1-1 and V is TRBV7-9, with unresolved D. Between the trimmed V and J ends, which lost 0 bases and 3 bases, there was a span of 11 bases. From germline, CDR1 is SEHNR and CDR2 FQNEAQ (reference sequence). The CDR3 length is 15 residues. CDR3 in amino acids: CASSLARGGDTEAFF. DNA for the CDR3: TGTGCCAGCAGCTTAGCCCGGGGTGGAGACACTGAAGCTTTCTTT.

The V gene is TRBV27, the J gene TRBJ2-4, with D perhaps TRBD2 (6 bases). V shed 4 bases and J shed 9 bases, with 16 bases lying between them. Germline V gene sequence: CDR1 MNHEY, CDR2 SMNVEV (reference sequence). The CDR3 has 14 residues. The CDR3 nucleotides are TGTGCCAGCAGTTCCCCCGGCGGGGACGGCATTCAGTACTTC. This encodes CASSSPGGDGIQYF.

The chain has TRBV30 and TRBJ2-4; D unclear. CDR3 length: 13 residues. Trimming took 5 bases from V and 6 from J, leaving 14 bases between them. CDR1 is GTSNPN and CDR2 is SVGIG in the germline V gene (reference sequence). CDR3 DNA: TGTGCCTGGTCTCTCCTCTATGGAAACATTCAGTACTTC. Its protein product is CAWSLLYGNIQYF.

This rearrangement joins TRBV15 to TRBJ2-5, with TRBD2 identical over 8 bases. The CDR3 totals 15 residues. V lost 4 bases, J lost 0 bases, and 4 bases stayed unmatched. From germline, CDR1 is LNHNV and CDR2 YYDKDF (reference sequence). CDR3 coding DNA: TGTGCCACCAGCATATTTAGCGGGGACCAAGAGACCCAGTACTTC. It is translated as CATSIFSGDQETQYF. Full variable domain (missing parts from reference TRBV15 and TRBJ2-5): DAMVIQNPRYQVTQFGKPVTLSCSQTLNHNVMYWYQQKSSQAPKLLFHYYDKDFNNEADTPDNFQSRRPNTSFCFLDIRSPGLGDTAMYLCATSIFSGDQETQYFGPGTRLLVL.

Concerning this clonotype itself: A much bigger clone sits one base away, suggesting this may be a read error. The chain carries TRBV29-1 and TRBJ1-1; D ambiguous. There are 12 residues in the CDR3. The V and J ends lost 4 bases and 1 base respectively, with 7 bases between them. Germline lookup yields CDR1 SQVTM and CDR2 ANQGSEA. CDR3 nucleotides: TGCAGCGTTGCCAAAACGAACACTGAAGCTTTCTTT. Its translation: CSVAKTNTEAFF.

Only a few counts were recorded for this clonotype. The V and J genes are TRBV25-1 and TRBJ2-5; 7 nucleotides match TRBD1. The V gene end was trimmed by 8 bases and the J gene end by 6 bases; junction bases not matched to a gene: 6. CDR1 is MGHDK, CDR2 SYGVNS, per germline. The CDR3 loop spans 12 amino acids. The CDR3 sequence is CASGDRAQTQYF. In DNA, the CDR3 is TGTGCCAGCGGAGACAGGGCCCAGACCCAGTACTTC.

This clonotype was detected only a few times. Mismatch with germline at one junction end may stem from a read error. The rearrangement links TRBV9 to TRBJ1-2; no clear D gene. The CDR3 spans 15 residues. Per germline, CDR1 SGDLS and CDR2 YYNGEE. The CDR3 DNA reads as TGTGCCAGCAGCGTAGATGGAGAAGGAGGGTATGGCTGCACCTTC. Translated, it gives CASSVDGEGGYGCTF.

The chain combines TRBV2 with TRBJ2-7; D remains unclear. The V end lost 2 bases, the J end lost 3 bases, and 8 bases lay between the germline ends. The CDR3 is made up of 13 amino acids. Germline V lookup: CDR1 SNHLY, CDR2 FYNNEI. This CDR3 reads CASSERFFYEQYF. The CDR3 DNA sequence: TGTGCCAGCAGTGAACGTTTTTTCTACGAGCAGTACTTC.

The chain uses TRBV4-2 and TRBJ2-1; D gene unclear. Germline CDR1 LGHNA, CDR2 YNFKEQ. The CDR3 runs 16 residues. V shed 0 bases and J shed 4 bases, with 13 bases lying between them. CDR3 region: CASSQDPARRYNEQFF. The CDR3 nucleotides are TGTGCCAGCAGCCAAGATCCAGCGAGACGATACAATGAGCAGTTCTTC.